Listed below are T cell receptor beta chains from one sample, sequenced in a study of cytomegalovirus exposure and HLA in healthy donors. Clones were sequenced by immunoSEQ multiplex PCR, and TCRdb holds only the in-frame ones, with some missing. This sample carries fewer than 150,000 clones, over 70% of them seen once, and the ten largest clones take 8.8%. Sequencing was performed on PBMCs. The receptors were gathered from a female donor in good health and CMV-seropositive. The CDR3 runs from the conserved cysteine through the conserved F or W. The order of the fields is J gene, V gene, clone size, D gene, CDR3 DNA, CDR3 protein. The D gene is left open where the match is weak. Clone size is stated in some rows and not others, as once, few, many or a class when expanded.

TRBJ1-3 TRBV11-2 . TRBD1 TGTGCCAGCAGCACGACAGGGTCTGGAAACACCATATATTTT CASSTTGSGNTIYF
TRBJ1-5 TRBV28 once . TGTGCCAGCACCTTGGCAGATCAGCCCCAGCATTTT CASTLADQPQHF
TRBJ2-2 TRBV7-9 many . TGTGCCAGCAGCTTATCTCGGACAACCGGGGAGCTGTTTTTT CASSLSRTTGELFF
TRBJ2-3 TRBV10-3 . . TGTGCCATCAGTTTCTTTTTCGGTCAAGACACAGATACGCAGTATTTT CAISFFFGQDTDTQYF
TRBJ1-6 TRBV9 . . TGTGCCAGCAGCGGCCCGTGGGGCGATAATTCACCCCTCCACTTT CASSGPWGDNSPLHF
TRBJ1-6 TRBV7-9 . . TGTGCCAGCACTGGAGGTAATTCACCCCTCCACTTT CASTGGNSPLHF
TRBJ1-5 TRBV6-6 . . TGTGCCAGCAAAAGTCCAGATCAGCCCCAGCATTTT CASKSPDQPQHF
TRBJ1-1 TRBV7-3 few . TGTGCCAGCAGCTTTGGGACATCCACGGAAGCTTTCTTT CASSFGTSTEAFF
TRBJ1-6 TRBV4-2 . TRBD1 TGTGCCAGCAGCCAAACCGACAGGGAACCCCTCCACTTT CASSQTDREPLHF
TRBJ2-7 TRBV2 . TRBD1 TGTGCCAGCAGTGTAACCTCGGGACAGGCGGGCGAGCAGTACTTC CASSVTSGQAGEQYF
TRBJ1-1 TRBV14 . . TGTGCCAGCAGCCAAGACCCGGGAGCTAACACTGAAGCTTTCTTT CASSQDPGANTEAFF
TRBJ2-1 TRBV7-8 once . TGTGCCAGCAGCAAATTGAGAGATGAGCAGTTCTTC CASSKLRDEQFF
TRBJ1-2 TRBV9 . . TGTGCCAGCAGCGAAGGAGGGAACTATGGCTACACCTTC CASSEGGNYGYTF
TRBJ2-7 TRBV9 . TRBD1 TGTGCCAGCAGCGCTACCGGGACAGGGCGGTACGAGCAGTACTTC CASSATGTGRYEQYF
TRBJ2-7 TRBV7-2 . TRBD1 TGTGCCAGCAGCCGGGACAGCGGCCTCGAGCAGTACTTC CASSRDSGLEQYF